Each of the 10 T cell receptor beta chains below was sequenced from the same sample in a study of cytomegalovirus exposure and HLA in healthy donors. Repertoires were generated with immunoSEQ multiplex PCR, while TCRdb's copy carries only in-frame clones and drops some. The top ten hold roughly 1.4% of the sample, which has 100,000 to 120,000 clones, around nine tenths seen once. The sequencing sample was made of PBMCs. Every receptor here comes from a woman aged 25-40 years in good health and CMV-seropositive.

The chain is built from TRBV10-3 and TRBJ1-2; 9 bases match TRBD1. The CDR3 length is 15 residues. V lost 6 bases, J lost 2 bases, and 7 bases stayed unmatched. Germline assignment: CDR1 ENHRY and CDR2 SYGVKD. CDR3 protein: CAIRGLGQGNYGYTF. In DNA, the CDR3 is TGTGCCATCAGGGGGTTGGGACAGGGAAACTATGGCTACACCTTC.

V gene TRBV19 combines with J gene TRBJ1-5; weak D call: TRBD1 (6 bases). V lost 3 bases and J 3 bases, leaving 12 bases between the germline ends. CDR3 length: 15 residues. From germline, CDR1 is LNHDA and CDR2 SQIVND (reference sequence). As DNA, the CDR3 is TGTGCCAGTAGTATCGCCGACAGGTACAATCAGCCCCAGCATTTT. It codes for CASSIADRYNQPQHF.

The V gene is TRBV19, the J gene TRBJ2-7, with D maybe TRBD1 (6 bases). V lost 4 bases to trimming and J lost 7 bases, with 14 bases between them. Germline V gene data show CDR1 as LNHDA and CDR2 as SQIVND (reference sequence). The CDR3 has 13 amino acids. This CDR3 reads CASSTQGPREQYF. CDR3 bases: TGTGCCAGTAGTACACAGGGACCACGGGAGCAGTACTTC.

In nucleotides, the CDR3 is TGTGCCAGCAGCTTAGCGGCGGGGGGAGGCTACACCTTC. It codes for CASSLAAGGGYTF. The chain carries TRBV7-2 and TRBJ1-2, with D maybe TRBD1 (5 bases). V was trimmed by 0 bases and J by 8 bases, leaving 10 bases between them. The CDR3 runs 13 residues. Germline values: CDR1 SGHTA, CDR2 FQGNSA.

The gene calls are TRBV7-2 and TRBJ2-3, with 7 bases lining up with TRBD2. This CDR3 region has 15 residues. J was trimmed by 2 bases and V by 3 bases; bases with no gene match: 5. Germline CDR1 reads SGHTA; CDR2 reads FQGNSA. The CDR3 loop is CASSFGLAVTDTQYF. The CDR3 DNA is TGTGCCAGCAGCTTTGGTCTAGCGGTCACAGATACGCAGTATTTT.

The genes are TRBV19 and TRBJ2-7; 9 nucleotides line up with TRBD1. The germline gives CDR1 LNHDA, CDR2 SQIVND (reference sequence). V dropped 6 bases and J dropped 2; count of bases not matched to a gene: 5. The CDR3 is made up of 14 amino acids. For the CDR3, the DNA is TGTGCCAGTAGCCCGGGACAGGGTGCCTACGAGCAGTACTTC. Residues: CASSPGQGAYEQYF.

V usage is TRBV7-9 and J usage is TRBJ2-7; 9 bases line up with TRBD2. Germline lookup yields CDR1 SEHNR and CDR2 FQNEAQ (reference sequence). V lost 5 bases to trimming and J lost 4 bases; unmatched junction nucleotides: 6. The CDR3 is 14 amino acids. CDR3 in DNA: TGTGCCAGCAGCCCCCGACTAGCGGTATACGAGCAGTACTTC. This sequence encodes CASSPRLAVYEQYF.

This clone was detected a few times. V is TRBV2 and J is TRBJ1-1; no firm D call. This CDR3 is built from 12 residues. Germline V gives CDR1 SNHLY, CDR2 FYNNEI. V was trimmed by 6 bases and J by 5 bases, leaving 10 bases between them. The DNA for the CDR3 is TGTGCCAGCAGACTAGGAGGGACTGAAGCTTTCTTT. As protein: CASRLGGTEAFF. The full variable domain, completed using reference TRBV2 and TRBJ1-1, is EPEVTQTPSHQVTQMGQEVILRCVPISNHLYFYWYRQILGQKVEFLVSFYNNEISEKSEIFDDQFSVERPDGSNFTLKIRSTKLEDSAMYFCASRLGGTEAFFGQGTRLTVV.

The chain combines TRBV7-6 with TRBJ2-2, with a possible D match to TRBD2 (5 bases). V was pared by 5 bases and J by 1 base, with 14 bases between. The CDR3 totals 16 residues. Germline loops: CDR1 SGHVS, CDR2 FNYEAQ. CDR3 coding DNA: TGTGCCAGCAGCCCGAGGGAGACGGTGAACACCGGGGAGCTGTTTTTT. This codes for CASSPRETVNTGELFF.

The V and J genes are TRBV5-1 and TRBJ1-6; perhaps TRBD1 as D (5 bases). Germline V gives CDR1 SGHRS, CDR2 YFSETQ. V was pared by 1 base and J by 7 bases, with 12 bases between. The CDR3 covers 15 residues. Here the CDR3 DNA reads TGCGCCAGCAGCTTGAATCAGGGCACGAATTCACCCCTCCACTTT. The encoded protein is CASSLNQGTNSPLHF.